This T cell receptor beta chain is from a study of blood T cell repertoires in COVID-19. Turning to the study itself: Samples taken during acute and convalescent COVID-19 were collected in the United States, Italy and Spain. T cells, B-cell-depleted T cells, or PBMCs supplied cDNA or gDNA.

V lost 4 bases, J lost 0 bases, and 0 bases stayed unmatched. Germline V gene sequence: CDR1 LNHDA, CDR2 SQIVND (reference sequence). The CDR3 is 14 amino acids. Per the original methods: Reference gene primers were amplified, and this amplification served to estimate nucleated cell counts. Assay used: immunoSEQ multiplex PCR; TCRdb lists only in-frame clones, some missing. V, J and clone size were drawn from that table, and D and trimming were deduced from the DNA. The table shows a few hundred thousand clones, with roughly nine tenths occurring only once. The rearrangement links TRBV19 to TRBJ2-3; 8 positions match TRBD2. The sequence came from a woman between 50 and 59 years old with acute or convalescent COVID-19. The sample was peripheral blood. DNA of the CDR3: TGTGCCAGTAGTAGACTAGCGAGCACAGATACGCAGTATTTT. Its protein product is CASSRLASTDTQYF.